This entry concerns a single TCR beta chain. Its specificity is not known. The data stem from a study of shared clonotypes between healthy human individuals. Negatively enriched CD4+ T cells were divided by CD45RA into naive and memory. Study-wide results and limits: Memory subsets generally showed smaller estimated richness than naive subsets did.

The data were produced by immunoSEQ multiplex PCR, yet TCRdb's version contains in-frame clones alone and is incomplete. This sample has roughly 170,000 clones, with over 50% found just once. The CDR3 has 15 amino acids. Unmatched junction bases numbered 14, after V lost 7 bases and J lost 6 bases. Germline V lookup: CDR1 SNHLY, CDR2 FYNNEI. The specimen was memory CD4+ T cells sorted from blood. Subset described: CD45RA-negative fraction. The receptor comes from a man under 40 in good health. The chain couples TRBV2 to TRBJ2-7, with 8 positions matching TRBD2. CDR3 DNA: TGTGCCAGCAACGAACTAGCGGCCGGCTCGGCCGAGCAGTACTTC. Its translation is CASNELAAGSAEQYF. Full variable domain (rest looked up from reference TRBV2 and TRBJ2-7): EPEVTQTPSHQVTQMGQEVILRCVPISNHLYFYWYRQILGQKVEFLVSFYNNEISEKSEIFDDQFSVERPDGSNFTLKIRSTKLEDSAMYFCASNELAAGSAEQYFGPGTRLTVT.